Listed below are T cell receptor beta chains from one sample, sequenced in a study of beta chain features in type 1 diabetes. Generated by immunoSEQ multiplex PCR, the TCRdb table keeps only in-frame clones and is missing some. The table lists roughly 100,000 clones, about 26% of them singletons. Source material: central memory CD4+ T cells from blood. These TCRs come from a woman between 18 and 29 years old with type 1 diabetes. Each CDR3 is given with its conserved first and last residue. A D gene is named only where the DNA matches it firmly. Some rows have no size entry. The others give once, few or many, or a class for an expanded clone.

d_call | j_call | clone_size | cdr3_length | v_call | cdr3_aa | cdr3_nt
NA | TRBJ2-3 | few | 14 | TRBV5-1 | CASRLTVATDTQYF | TGCGCCAGCAGGCTGACAGTCGCGACAGATACGCAGTATTTT
TRBD2 | TRBJ2-2 | NA | 16 | TRBV5-6 | CASKKGLAGDTGELFF | TGTGCCAGCAAGAAAGGACTAGCGGGAGACACCGGGGAGCTGTTTTTT
NA | TRBJ1-1 | NA | 16 | TRBV28 | CASSPGGAGAWTEAFF | TGTGCCAGCAGCCCTGGTGGTGCGGGGGCATGGACTGAAGCTTTCTTT
TRBD2 | TRBJ2-7 | NA | 16 | TRBV28 | CASSPPSGGFFHKQYF | TGTGCCAGCAGTCCCCCCAGCGGGGGATTTTTTCACAAGCAGTACTTC
NA | TRBJ2-1 | few | 12 | TRBV6-5 | CASRGYTNEQFF | TGTGCCAGCCGAGGATACACCAATGAGCAGTTCTTC
TRBD2 | TRBJ2-5 | NA | 16 | TRBV7-2 | CASSDKAGGLQETQYF | TGTGCCAGCAGCGATAAAGCGGGAGGGTTACAAGAGACCCAGTACTTC
TRBD1 | TRBJ1-1 | few | 15 | TRBV5-1 | CASSLAGQANTEAFF | TGCGCCAGCAGCTTGGCGGGACAGGCAAACACTGAAGCTTTCTTT
NA | TRBJ1-1 | few | 12 | TRBV28 | CASSLSPLEAFF | TGTGCCAGCAGTCTTTCCCCACTTGAAGCTTTCTTT
NA | TRBJ1-2 | once | 12 | TRBV11-3 | CASSIHRESYTF | TGTGCCAGCAGCATACACAGGGAAAGCTACACCTTC
NA | TRBJ2-3 | few | 14 | TRBV29-1 | CSAALQAGTDTQYF | TGCAGCGCCGCACTCCAAGCGGGCACAGATACGCAGTATTTT
TRBD1 | TRBJ1-5 | NA | 12 | TRBV6-5 | CAIGQGNQPQHF | TGTGCTATAGGACAGGGGAATCAGCCCCAGCATTTT
NA | TRBJ1-5 | once | 15 | TRBV19 | CASSMSQGAAQPQHF | TGTGCCAGTAGTATGTCACAGGGAGCGGCTCAGCCCCAGCATTTT
NA | TRBJ2-5 | few | 13 | TRBV10-1 | CASSDGIQETQYF | TGCGCCAGCAGTGATGGCATCCAAGAGACCCAGTACTTC
TRBD1 | TRBJ1-5 | few | 13 | TRBV6-1 | CASVDRVGQPQHF | TGTGCCAGCGTGGACAGGGTCGGCCAGCCCCAGCATTTT
NA | TRBJ2-2 | NA | 17 | TRBV11-2 | CASSLDRRLSVAGELFF | TGTGCCAGCAGCTTAGATCGGAGGCTATCGGTCGCCGGGGAGCTGTTTTTT
NA | TRBJ2-1 | many | 11 | TRBV29-1 | CSFPDYGEQFF | TGCAGCTTCCCCGACTACGGCGAGCAGTTCTTC
TRBD2 | TRBJ2-2 | few | 14 | TRBV4-3 | CASRLAANTGELFF | TGCGCCAGCAGGCTAGCGGCGAACACCGGGGAGCTGTTTTTT
NA | TRBJ2-3 | NA | 13 | TRBV28 | CASSPSRSDTQYF | TGTGCCAGCAGTCCGTCGCGATCAGATACGCAGTATTTT
NA | TRBJ2-5 | NA | 13 | TRBV11-2 | CASSSTREETQYF | TGTGCCAGCAGCTCGACTAGAGAAGAGACCCAGTACTTC
NA | TRBJ1-5 | few | 15 | TRBV19 | CASSPNSYSNQPQHF | TGTGCCAGTAGTCCTAACTCCTATAGCAATCAGCCCCAGCATTTT
TRBD2 | TRBJ2-3 | NA | 15 | TRBV5-4 | CASSLAGRARDTQYF | TGTGCCAGCAGCTTGGCCGGGAGGGCAAGGGATACGCAGTATTTT
NA | TRBJ2-3 | NA | 15 | TRBV10-1 | CASSFDRHAGDTQYF | TGCGCCAGCAGTTTTGACAGGCATGCAGGAGATACGCAGTATTTT
TRBD1 | TRBJ1-1 | few | 14 | TRBV4-1 | CASSQETGDTEAFF | TGCGCCAGCAGCCAAGAGACAGGGGACACTGAAGCTTTCTTT
TRBD2 | TRBJ2-5 | NA | 17 | TRBV18 | CASSPMLAGGSGETQYF | TGTGCCAGCTCACCCATGCTAGCGGGAGGCTCAGGGGAGACCCAGTACTTC
TRBD2 | TRBJ2-5 | few | 18 | TRBV7-2 | CASSLAATSGRAGETQYF | TGTGCCAGCAGCTTAGCCGCGACTAGCGGGAGGGCCGGAGAGACCCAGTACTTC
TRBD2 | TRBJ2-1 | many | 18 | TRBV5-6 | CASNINKLAGGPDTEQFF | TGTGCCAGCAATATAAATAAACTAGCGGGAGGGCCAGACACTGAGCAGTTCTTC
NA | TRBJ2-5 | NA | 13 | TRBV27 | CASSLAYQETQYF | TGTGCCAGCAGTCTAGCGTACCAAGAGACCCAGTACTTC
TRBD1 | TRBJ1-1 | NA | 12 | TRBV6-5 | CASIEGAGEAFF | TGTGCCAGCATCGAGGGGGCAGGAGAAGCTTTCTTT
NA | TRBJ1-2 | NA | 11 | TRBV5-1 | CASSLDRVVTF | TGCGCCAGCAGCTTGGACAGGGTTGTCACCTTC
TRBD2 | TRBJ2-7 | NA | 13 | TRBV5-1 | CASSGTSGYEQYF | TGCGCCAGCAGCGGGACTAGCGGCTACGAGCAGTACTTC
TRBD1 | TRBJ1-1 | once | 17 | TRBV5-1 | CASSLGAGGRENTEAFF | TGCGCCAGCAGCTTGGGGGCAGGGGGCCGGGAGAACACTGAAGCTTTCTTT
NA | TRBJ2-1 | NA | 14 | TRBV11-2 | CASSLGPGSYEQFF | TGTGCCAGCAGCTTGGGCCCCGGGAGCTATGAGCAGTTCTTC
TRBD1 | TRBJ1-1 | few | 15 | TRBV6-5 | CASSSHDRGGTEAFF | TGTGCCAGCAGTTCCCATGACAGGGGAGGCACTGAAGCTTTCTTT
NA | TRBJ2-5 | NA | 15 | TRBV9 | CASSVNVEVQETQYF | TGTGCCAGCAGCGTAAATGTGGAGGTCCAAGAGACCCAGTACTTC
TRBD2 | TRBJ2-1 | few | 17 | TRBV18 | CASSPPGLAGGNNEQFF | TGTGCCAGCTCACCCCCAGGGCTAGCGGGAGGCAACAATGAGCAGTTCTTC
TRBD2 | TRBJ2-2 | NA | 15 | TRBV2 | CASLPGLANTGELFF | TGTGCCAGCCTCCCGGGACTAGCTAACACCGGGGAGCTGTTTTTT
NA | TRBJ1-3 | few | 13 | TRBV7-9 | CASSPSSGNTIYF | TGTGCCAGCAGCCCCTCGTCTGGAAACACCATATATTTT
TRBD1 | TRBJ1-5 | NA | 13 | TRBV30 | CAWDRGRNQPQHF | TGTGCCTGGGACAGGGGGCGGAATCAGCCCCAGCATTTT
TRBD2 | TRBJ2-1 | NA | 15 | TRBV9 | CASSAGTSGSNEQFF | TGTGCCAGCAGCGCCGGGACTAGCGGAAGCAATGAGCAGTTCTTC
NA | TRBJ1-1 | NA | 13 | TRBV7-8 | CASSLDLNTEAFF | TGTGCCAGCAGCTTAGATTTAAACACTGAAGCTTTCTTT
TRBD2 | TRBJ2-1 | NA | 16 | TRBV4-2 | CASRRSRTSLDSEQFF | TGTGCCAGCAGACGGTCTCGGACTAGTCTAGACAGTGAGCAGTTCTTC
TRBD2 | TRBJ2-5 | few | 17 | TRBV4-1 | CASSQPLAGGTQETQYF | TGCGCCAGCAGCCAACCTCTAGCGGGAGGGACTCAAGAGACCCAGTACTTC
NA | TRBJ2-6 | NA | 16 | TRBV28 | CASSLQVLSGANVLTF | TGTGCCAGCAGTCTACAGGTTCTCTCTGGGGCCAACGTCCTGACTTTC
TRBD1 | TRBJ1-5 | few | 15 | TRBV28 | CASSSYRGGNQPQHF | TGTGCCAGCAGCTCTTACAGGGGCGGCAATCAGCCCCAGCATTTT
TRBD1 | TRBJ1-4 | NA | 13 | TRBV30 | CAWSVGTDEKLFF | TGTGCCTGGAGTGTAGGGACAGACGAAAAACTGTTTTTT
NA | TRBJ2-3 | few | 13 | TRBV7-3 | CASSLTQGDTQYF | TGTGCCAGCAGCCTCACGCAGGGAGATACGCAGTATTTT
TRBD1 | TRBJ1-2 | NA | 13 | TRBV7-6 | CASSFAGGYGYTF | TGTGCCAGCAGCTTCGCAGGGGGCTATGGCTACACCTTC
NA | TRBJ2-3 | few | 16 | TRBV19 | CASSNRLRTSGDTQYF | TGTGCCAGTAGTAACCGCCTACGGACTTCGGGTGATACGCAGTATTTT
TRBD2 | TRBJ2-3 | few | 16 | TRBV5-6 | CASSLGLAGVIDTQYF | TGTGCCAGCAGCTTGGGACTAGCGGGAGTTATAGATACGCAGTATTTT
TRBD2 | TRBJ2-1 | few | 14 | TRBV2 | CASSVAGGQDEQFF | TGTGCCAGCAGTGTAGCGGGAGGGCAGGATGAGCAGTTCTTC
NA | TRBJ2-3 | few | 14 | TRBV10-3 | CAISESRGTDTQYF | TGTGCCATCAGTGAGTCGCGGGGCACAGATACGCAGTATTTT
TRBD2 | TRBJ2-7 | few | 18 | TRBV30 | CAWRNIYLTSGSSYEQYF | TGTGCCTGGAGGAACATCTACCTGACTAGCGGGAGCTCCTACGAGCAGTACTTC
NA | TRBJ1-1 | few | 15 | TRBV18 | CASSPRFQVNTEAFF | TGTGCCAGCTCACCAAGGTTCCAGGTAAACACTGAAGCTTTCTTT
NA | TRBJ1-2 | NA | 13 | TRBV30 | CAWSTGEYYGYTF | TGTGCCTGGAGTACGGGGGAGTACTATGGCTACACCTTC
NA | TRBJ1-2 | NA | 16 | TRBV5-1 | CASSPIDRGAPDGYTF | TGCGCCAGCAGCCCCATCGACAGAGGAGCCCCGGACGGCTACACCTTC
NA | TRBJ2-7 | NA | 13 | TRBV18 | CASSSTGFYEQYF | TGTGCCAGCTCATCAACAGGGTTCTACGAGCAGTACTTC
NA | TRBJ1-2 | NA | 13 | TRBV28 | CASSLGQNYGYTF | TGTGCCAGCAGTCTAGGTCAGAACTATGGCTACACCTTC
TRBD2 | TRBJ2-5 | once | 16 | TRBV5-8 | CASSLRLAGAEETQYF | TGTGCCAGCAGCTTACGACTAGCGGGAGCAGAGGAGACCCAGTACTTC
TRBD2 | TRBJ2-2 | few | 17 | TRBV28 | CASLRRAGGQNTGELFF | TGTGCCAGCCTTAGGAGAGCGGGAGGACAGAACACCGGGGAGCTGTTTTTT
TRBD1 | TRBJ1-5 | few | 13 | TRBV18 | CASRGQGDQPQHF | TGTGCCAGCCGGGGACAGGGGGATCAGCCCCAGCATTTT